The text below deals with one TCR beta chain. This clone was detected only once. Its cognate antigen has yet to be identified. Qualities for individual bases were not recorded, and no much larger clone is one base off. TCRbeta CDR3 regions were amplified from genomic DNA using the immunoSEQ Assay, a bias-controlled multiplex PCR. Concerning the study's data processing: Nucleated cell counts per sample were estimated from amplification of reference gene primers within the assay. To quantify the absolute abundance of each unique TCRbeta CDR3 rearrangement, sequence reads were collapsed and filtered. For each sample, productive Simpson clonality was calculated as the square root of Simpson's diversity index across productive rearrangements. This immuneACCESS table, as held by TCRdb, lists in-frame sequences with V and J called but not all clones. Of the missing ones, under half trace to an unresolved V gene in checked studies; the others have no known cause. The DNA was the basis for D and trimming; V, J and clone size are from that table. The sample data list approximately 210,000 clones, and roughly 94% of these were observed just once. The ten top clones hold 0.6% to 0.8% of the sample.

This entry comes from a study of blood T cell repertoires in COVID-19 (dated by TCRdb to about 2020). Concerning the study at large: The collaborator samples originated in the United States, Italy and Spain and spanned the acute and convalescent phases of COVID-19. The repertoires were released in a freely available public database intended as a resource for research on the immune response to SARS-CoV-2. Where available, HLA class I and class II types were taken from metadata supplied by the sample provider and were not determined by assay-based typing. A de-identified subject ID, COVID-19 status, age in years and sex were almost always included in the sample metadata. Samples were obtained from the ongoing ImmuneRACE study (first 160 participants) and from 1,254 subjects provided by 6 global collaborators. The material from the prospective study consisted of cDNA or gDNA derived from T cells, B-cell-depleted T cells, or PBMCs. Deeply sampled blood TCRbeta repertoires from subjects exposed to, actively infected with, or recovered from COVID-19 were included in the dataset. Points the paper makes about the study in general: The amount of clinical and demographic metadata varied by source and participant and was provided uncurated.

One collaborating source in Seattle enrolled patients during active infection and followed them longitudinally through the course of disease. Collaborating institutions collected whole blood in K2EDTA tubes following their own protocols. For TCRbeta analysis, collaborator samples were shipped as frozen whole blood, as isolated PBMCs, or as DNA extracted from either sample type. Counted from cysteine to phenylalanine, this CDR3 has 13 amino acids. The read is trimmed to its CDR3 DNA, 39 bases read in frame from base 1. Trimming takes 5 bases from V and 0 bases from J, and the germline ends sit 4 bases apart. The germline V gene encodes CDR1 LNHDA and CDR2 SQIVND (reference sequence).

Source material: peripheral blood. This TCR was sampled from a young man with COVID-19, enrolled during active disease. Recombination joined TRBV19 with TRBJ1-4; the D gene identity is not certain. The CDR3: CASSPPTNEKLFF. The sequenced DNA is TGTGCCAGTAGTCCTCCAACTAATGAAAAACTGTTTTTT.